Included here is one TCR beta chain sequence, with context. What antigen it recognizes has not been identified. Within one base of it there is no much larger clone, and no base qualities were kept. This sample is part of a study of blood T cell repertoires in COVID-19 (TCRdb year 2020). Background on the whole study: Samples from collaborators originated in the United States, Italy and Spain and spanned both the acute and convalescent phases of COVID-19. Where available, HLA class I and class II types were obtained from metadata supplied by the sample provider rather than from assay-based typing. The dataset comprised deeply sampled blood TCRbeta repertoires from subjects exposed to, actively infected with, or recovered from COVID-19. The prospective study material was composed of cDNA or gDNA derived from T cells, B-cell-depleted T cells, or PBMCs. Samples were obtained from the ongoing ImmuneRACE study (first 160 participants) and from 1,254 subjects provided by 6 global collaborators. A freely available public database, intended as a resource for researchers studying the immune response to SARS-CoV-2, is where the repertoires were released. Nearly every sample came with metadata listing a de-identified subject ID, COVID-19 status, age in years and sex.

Including the terminal cysteine and phenylalanine, the CDR3 comprises 15 residues. Solely the CDR3 DNA is kept, with 45 bases framed from the first base. After removal of 5 bases from V and 1 base from J, the junction retains 4 bases not matched to a gene. As encoded in the germline V gene (reference sequence), CDR1 is SGHNT while CDR2 is YYREEE. TCRbeta CDR3 regions were amplified from genomic DNA by means of the immunoSEQ Assay, a bias-controlled multiplex PCR. The paper's processing steps were these. The number of nucleated cells in each sample was estimated from the amplification of reference gene primers within the assay. To quantify the absolute abundance of each unique TCRbeta CDR3 rearrangement, sequence reads were collapsed and filtered. For each sample, productive Simpson clonality was calculated as the square root of Simpson's diversity index across productive rearrangements. The table was pulled from immuneACCESS by TCRdb, which kept in-frame rearrangements only. Such tables lose some clones; where checked, under half of the loss comes from unresolved V genes, and the rest has no known cause. For V, J and clone size, that table is used; D and trimming come from the DNA. Recorded for this sample are 110,000 to 150,000 clones; over 75% of them occurred a single time. 1.8% of the sample rests with the top ten.

Whole blood was collected in K2EDTA tubes by collaborating institutions according to the institutions' own protocols. For TCRbeta analysis, collaborators shipped samples in one of three forms: frozen whole blood, isolated PBMCs, or DNA extracted from either of those sample types. Overall study results and their limits: The quantity of clinical and demographic metadata differed by source and by participant and was supplied without curation.

Sequencing was performed on peripheral blood. This clonotype originated in a man between 65 and 85 years old with acute or convalescent COVID-19. The chain is made from TRBV5-4 and TRBJ2-3; 10 bases in the middle match TRBD2. CDR3 reads: CASRKTSGGTDTQYF. The DNA is as follows: TGTGCCAGCAGGAAAACTAGCGGGGGCACAGATACGCAGTATTTT.